These 14 T cell receptor beta chains originate from one sample sequenced in a study of T-cell reconstitution after alpha-beta-depleted transplantation in children. Unique molecular identifiers were built into the TCRbeta library. TCRdb ran MiXCR on the PCR reads and lists one entry per CDR3 protein. The sample lists 200,000 or so distinct CDR3 sequences, around 5.9% occurring once. This sample comprised PBMCs, obtained before TCRalphabeta/CD19-depleted stem cell transplant. These receptors all come from a girl less than two years old with combined immunodeficiency, due to receive a stem cell transplant.

This clonotype was observed at least ten times. The chain combines TRBV6-5 with TRBJ2-1, with D perhaps TRBD1 (6 bases). CDR1 and CDR2 (germline): MNHEY, SVGAGI. V gave up 8 bases and J gave up 2 bases, with 16 bases separating them. The CDR3 runs to 15 residues. The CDR3 protein is CASSSGHRTYNEQFF. For the CDR3, the DNA is TGTGCCAGCTCCTCGGGACACCGAACCTACAATGAGCAGTTCTTC.

In this sample, this clonotype turned up many times. This sequence joins TRBV20-1 and TRBJ2-3, with D perhaps matching TRBD1 (6 bases). This CDR3 contains 20 residues. V was shortened by 1 base and J by 0 bases, with 26 bases between the two germline ends. Germline values: CDR1 DFQATT, CDR2 SNEGSKA (reference sequence). The CDR3 sequence: CSARGMHRAHLTLSTDTQYF. Here the CDR3 DNA reads TGCAGTGCTAGAGGAATGCACAGGGCGCACCTAACCCTTAGCACAGATACGCAGTATTTT.

This clonotype was seen many times. This rearrangement joins TRBV28 to TRBJ2-7; 10 positions agree with TRBD2. CDR3 length equals 16 residues. The germline CDR1 and CDR2 sequences are MDHEN and SYDVKM. The ends lost 4 bases at V and 0 bases at J; junction bases unmatched: 6. In DNA form, the CDR3 reads TGTGCCAGCAGTTGGGGGGGACTAGCGAACTCCTACGAGCAGTACTTC. Residues: CASSWGGLANSYEQYF.

V is TRBV6-5 and J is TRBJ1-1; tentative D call: TRBD1 (5 bases). V was trimmed by 4 bases and J by 6 bases, leaving 9 bases between them. Germline V gene data show CDR1 as MNHEY and CDR2 as SVGAGI. This CDR3 is built from 12 residues. The CDR3 loop reads CASSFTGAEAFF. The CDR3 nucleotides are TGTGCCAGCAGTTTTACAGGAGCTGAAGCTTTCTTT.

The chain joins TRBV12-3 or TRBV12-4 to TRBJ2-2, with 12 positions matching TRBD2. This CDR3 region has 16 residues. V shed 5 bases and J 6 bases; nucleotides not matched to a gene: 7. This chain's CDR3 is CASSRLAGGGPGELFF. The CDR3 nucleotides are TGTGCCAGCAGTCGCCTAGCGGGAGGGGGCCCCGGGGAGCTGTTTTTT.

The chain couples TRBV10-3 to TRBJ2-7, with D unresolved. Per germline, CDR1 ENHRY and CDR2 SYGVKD. The CDR3 runs 13 residues. V was pared by 4 bases and J by 0 bases, with 7 bases between. CDR3 loop: CAISGGSSYEQYF. The CDR3 nucleotides read TGTGCCATCAGTGGTGGTAGCTCCTACGAGCAGTACTTC.

This clonotype has at least ten counts. This chain connects TRBV15 to TRBJ1-1; D gene ambiguous. The CDR3 has 13 residues. Germline CDR1 is LNHNV and CDR2 is YYDKDF (reference sequence). The germline V and J ends were trimmed by 0 bases and 8 bases, with 10 bases remaining between them. Here the CDR3 reads CATSRDDGREAFF. For the CDR3, the DNA is TGTGCCACCAGCAGAGATGACGGACGAGAAGCTTTCTTT.

This clonotype was observed at least ten times. The V and J genes are TRBV15 and TRBJ2-3, with D tentatively TRBD2 (5 bases). The CDR3 length is 16 residues. Trimming shortened V by 0 bases and J by 2 bases, and 12 bases separated the two germline ends. CDR1 LNHNV and CDR2 YYDKDF come from the germline V gene (reference sequence). The CDR3 loop is CATSREGSPSTDTQYF. In nucleotides, the CDR3 is TGTGCCACCAGCAGAGAGGGGAGCCCCTCCACAGATACGCAGTATTTT.

The rearrangement joins TRBV12-3 or TRBV12-4 to TRBJ1-1, with D tentatively TRBD1 (6 bases). The V end was cut by 3 bases, the J end by 0 bases, with 11 bases between. The CDR3 contains 15 residues. This CDR3 reads CASSFGQLMNTEAFF. In DNA, the CDR3 is TGTGCCAGCAGTTTCGGACAGCTCATGAACACTGAAGCTTTCTTT.

This clonotype was seen at least ten times. The CDR3 DNA sequence: TGTGCCAGCAGAGGGGGTCTCAACACTGAAGCTTTCTTT. Encoded protein: CASRGGLNTEAFF. This chain connects TRBV7-9 to TRBJ1-1, with TRBD1 as a possible D gene (6 bases). The germline gives CDR1 SEHNR, CDR2 FQNEAQ (reference sequence). The CDR3 is 13 residues long. V was shortened by 6 bases and J by 2 bases, with 10 bases between the two germline ends.

Many counts were recorded for this clonotype. This chain joins TRBV28 and TRBJ2-1, with D maybe TRBD2 (5 bases). V dropped 3 bases and J dropped 10 bases, with 7 bases sitting between them. Germline CDR1 reads MDHEN; CDR2 reads SYDVKM. The length of the CDR3 is 11 residues. The CDR3 DNA follows: TGTGCCAGCAGTTTCGGAGGAGAGCAGTTCTTC. It codes for CASSFGGEQFF.

This clonotype was seen many times. The chain employs TRBV4-1 and TRBJ2-7; 8 bases agree with TRBD1. Germline CDR1 and CDR2: MGHRA and YSYEKL. The V segment lost 5 bases and the J segment 3 bases; nucleotides outside the gene matches: 12. The CDR3 contains 16 residues. DNA of the CDR3: TGCGCCAGCAGCGCGTTGCCGGACAGGGAGTACTACGAGCAGTACTTC. Translated: CASSALPDREYYEQYF.

Comments on this clonotype: A clone one base away is much larger, so this may be a read error. The final CDR3 position lacks the conserved phenylalanine or tryptophan, pointing to a likely read error. This sequence joins TRBV29-1 and TRBJ2-7, with a weak D call TRBD2 (6 bases). Germline CDR1 and CDR2: SQVTM and ANQGSEA. This CDR3 spans 15 amino acids. Trimming took off 4 bases at V and 0 bases at J, with 16 bases between the two ends. In DNA, the CDR3 is TGCAGCGTTGTCCCACCGGGGAGGAGCTCCTACGAGCAGTACTGC. It translates to CSVVPPGRSSYEQYC.

This clonotype was counted many times. CDR3 sequence (DNA): TGTGCCAGCAGCCCCCGGGACTATTACGAGCAGTACTTC. As protein: CASSPRDYYEQYF. The V call is TRBV7-2, the J call TRBJ2-7; 7 bases are a match to TRBD2. The trim removed 5 bases at V and 4 bases at J, leaving 5 bases unmatched. The CDR3 is made up of 13 amino acids. Germline V gene lookup returns CDR1 SGHTA and CDR2 FQGNSA.